This T cell receptor beta chain came from a study of early T cells in non-severe SARS-CoV-2 infection. Study details: Bulk RNA from unsorted whole blood was sequenced; chains were unpaired.

TCRdb processed the 5' RACE reads anew with MiXCR; each CDR3 protein has one entry. The table lists tens of thousands of distinct CDR3 sequences, 5.4% of them singletons. This clonotype was counted many times. Germline values: CDR1 MNHNS, CDR2 SASEGT. Trimming removed 7 bases from V and 2 bases from J, with 18 bases in between. The CDR3 totals 15 residues. The rearrangement uses TRBV6-1 and TRBJ2-7, with D perhaps being TRBD1 or TRBD2 (5 bases each). The source material was whole blood, sampled at baseline. The TCR comes from an adult who was a healthcare worker with PCR-confirmed SARS-CoV-2 infection or an uninfected control (not recorded which). The CDR3 region is CASKRTAWGPYEQYV. The CDR3, as DNA: TGTGCCAGCAAGCGAACCGCGTGGGGACCCTACGAGCAGTACGTC.